This is a list of T cell receptor beta chains from one sample in a study of cytomegalovirus exposure and HLA in healthy donors. Only in-frame clones appear in the TCRdb table, and some are missing; sequencing was by immunoSEQ multiplex PCR. The sample holds under 150,000 clones, 81% seen once. Sequencing was done on a sample of PBMCs. The receptor source for this set is a woman in her 30s in good health and CMV-seronegative. CDR3s include the opening cysteine and the closing phenylalanine or tryptophan. The D gene is left open where the match is weak. Rows give clone size only sometimes, using once, few, many, or a class for an expanded clone.

v_gene	abundance	d_gene	j_gene	CDR3nt	CDR3aa
TRBV27	NA	TRBD1	TRBJ2-5	TGTGCCAGCAGCTCCTCCGGGACAGGGGGGCGGGAGACCCAGTACTTC	CASSSSGTGGRETQYF
TRBV25-1	NA	TRBD2	TRBJ2-3	TGTGCCAGCAGTGAATATTCTAGCGGGAGGGGGGGTACGCAGTATTTT	CASSEYSSGRGGTQYF
TRBV5-6	NA	NA	TRBJ2-1	TGTGCCAGCAGCTCCTATGGCGGGTCAAATGAGCAGTTCTTC	CASSSYGGSNEQFF
TRBV10-1	NA	TRBD1	TRBJ2-3	TGCGCCAGCAGTGACCCGGGACAGGCCACAGATACGCAGTATTTT	CASSDPGQATDTQYF
TRBV15	few	TRBD1	TRBJ2-7	TGTGCCACCAGCAGGGGACAGGAACCCTACGAGCAGTACTTC	CATSRGQEPYEQYF
TRBV10-3	NA	NA	TRBJ2-1	TGTGCCATCAGTGAATTGGAGCTAGCCGGGGGCAATGAGCAGTTCTTC	CAISELELAGGNEQFF
TRBV19	NA	TRBD2	TRBJ2-1	TGTGCCAGTAGTTTGAGTAGCGGGGGAAACAATGAGCAGTTCTTC	CASSLSSGGNNEQFF
TRBV5-5	NA	NA	TRBJ2-3	TGTGCCAGCAGCTCACACCCAATCTGGACAGATACGCAGTATTTT	CASSSHPIWTDTQYF
TRBV5-4	NA	NA	TRBJ2-7	TGTGCCAGCAGCTTGGCCGGAAGCGATCGCTCCTACGAGCAGTACTTC	CASSLAGSDRSYEQYF
TRBV11-2	NA	NA	TRBJ2-4	TGTGCCAGCAGCTCAGACTGGAGATTGGACATTCAGTACTTC	CASSSDWRLDIQYF
TRBV2	once	NA	TRBJ2-7	TGTGCCAGCAGTGAGGGTAGTAGCTATATCGAGCAGTACTTC	CASSEGSSYIEQYF
TRBV28	NA	NA	TRBJ2-7	TGTGCCAGCAGCCGACCGTTGGTGGGGGCAAACTACGAGCAGTACTTC	CASSRPLVGANYEQYF
TRBV5-4	NA	TRBD1	TRBJ1-2	TGTGCCAGCAGCCGGGACAGGACATACGGCGATGGCTACACCTTC	CASSRDRTYGDGYTF
TRBV5-1	NA	NA	TRBJ1-5	TGCGCCAGCAGCGCAGCGGGAGATAGCAATCAGCCCCAGCATTTT	CASSAAGDSNQPQHF
TRBV7-2	NA	TRBD2	TRBJ2-5	TGTGCCAGCAGCTCGGACGCTAGCGGGAGTCATTCCGAGACCCAGTACTTC	CASSSDASGSHSETQYF
TRBV10-2	NA	NA	TRBJ2-7	TGCGCCAGCAGCGACCTAGGGAGCCTTGACGAGCAGTACTTC	CASSDLGSLDEQYF
TRBV5-1	NA	NA	TRBJ2-7	TGCGCCAGCAGCTTGGCGGGCCAGGGGCCCTACGAGCAGTACTTC	CASSLAGQGPYEQYF
TRBV5-1	NA	NA	TRBJ2-3	TGCGCCAGCAGCTTGGGCCAGGGGAGCACAGATACGCAGTATTTT	CASSLGQGSTDTQYF
TRBV9	NA	TRBD1	TRBJ1-6	TGTGCCAGCAGCAAACAGGGGGACAATAATTCCCCCCTCCACTTT	CASSKQGDNNSPLHF
TRBV28	NA	NA	TRBJ2-7	TGTGCCAGCAGTTTAGGCTTAACCTACGAGCAGTACTTC	CASSLGLTYEQYF
TRBV7-2	NA	NA	TRBJ2-2	TGTGCCAGCAGCGTCCGTACAGGCCCCACCGGGGAGCTGTTTTTT	CASSVRTGPTGELFF
TRBV7-2	NA	TRBD1	TRBJ1-5	TGTGCCAGCAGCTCGGGACAGGGGTCACAGCCCCAGCATTTT	CASSSGQGSQPQHF
TRBV12-5	NA	NA	TRBJ1-2	TGTGCTAGTGGTTTGGATCTCCCCTTTTCAGCGAACTATGGCTACACCTTC	CASGLDLPFSANYGYTF
TRBV5-1	NA	NA	TRBJ2-5	TGCGCCAGCAGCTTAGGGGGGGGCGTTCGAGAGACCCAGTACTTC	CASSLGGGVRETQYF
TRBV6-6	NA	NA	TRBJ2-1	TGTGCCAGCAGTCCCAGGGGACCCCCATACAATGAGCAGTTCTTC	CASSPRGPPYNEQFF
TRBV7-8	NA	NA	TRBJ2-7	TGTGCCAGCAGCCCCCGCGGAGAGTCCTACGAGCAGTACTTC	CASSPRGESYEQYF
TRBV19	NA	TRBD1	TRBJ1-1	TGTGCCAGTAGACTGAGGACAGGGGAGAACACTGAAGCTTTCTTT	CASRLRTGENTEAFF
TRBV6-1	once	NA	TRBJ2-7	TGTGCCAGCAGTGAAAGAATATTGGGGGCATCGGGGGAGCAGTACTTC	CASSERILGASGEQYF
TRBV10-2	once	TRBD2	TRBJ2-7	TGCGCCAGCACTAGCGGGAAAAAGGAGCAGTACTTC	CASTSGKKEQYF
TRBV5-8	few	NA	TRBJ2-2	TGTGCCAGCAAACCTCGGACAGACTCGAACACCGGGGAGCTGTTTTTT	CASKPRTDSNTGELFF
TRBV19	NA	TRBD2	TRBJ2-2	TGTGCCAGTACGACCGGGCTACTAGCGGGAGACACCGGGGAGCTGTTTTTT	CASTTGLLAGDTGELFF
TRBV21-1	few	NA	TRBJ2-1	TGTGCCAGCAGCAGTTTGACAGGGGAATGGGGCTCCTACAATGAGCAGTTCTTC	CASSSLTGEWGSYNEQFF
TRBV5-4	NA	NA	TRBJ1-6	TGTGCCAGCAGCTTGAAACAGGGCGGTTCACCCCTCCACTTT	CASSLKQGGSPLHF
TRBV19	NA	TRBD2	TRBJ2-7	TGTGCCAGTAGCCTCACAGCGGGAGAGGCCTACGAGCAGTACTTC	CASSLTAGEAYEQYF
TRBV27	NA	TRBD1	TRBJ2-5	TGTGCCAGCAGTTTAGGACAGGCGGCCGAGACCCAGTACTTC	CASSLGQAAETQYF
TRBV5-1	NA	TRBD2	TRBJ2-5	TGCGCCAGCAGCCTGGCGGGGGGGGTGGAGACCCAGTACTTC	CASSLAGGVETQYF
TRBV19	few	NA	TRBJ2-7	TGTGCCAGTAGCTTAGGAGTTTTACCATCCTACGAGCAGTACTTC	CASSLGVLPSYEQYF
TRBV10-1	NA	TRBD2	TRBJ2-1	TGCGCCAGCAGTTCTGGACTAGCGGGCCCCAATGAGCAGTTCTTC	CASSSGLAGPNEQFF
TRBV6-6	NA	TRBD2	TRBJ2-5	TGTGCCAGCAGTGGCCCCGGACTAGCGGGGGCCCAGTACTTC	CASSGPGLAGAQYF
TRBV7-2	NA	TRBD2	TRBJ2-3	TGTGCCAGCAGGGAAGGACTAGCGGCCACAGATACGCAGTATTTT	CASREGLAATDTQYF
TRBV11-3	once	TRBD2	TRBJ2-1	TGTGCCAGCAGCGATCGGCGGGAGTCCAGTGAGCAGTTCTTC	CASSDRRESSEQFF
TRBV28	NA	NA	TRBJ2-1	TGTGCCAGCAGTCCCCGGGGAACGACCGGTGAGCAGTTCTTC	CASSPRGTTGEQFF